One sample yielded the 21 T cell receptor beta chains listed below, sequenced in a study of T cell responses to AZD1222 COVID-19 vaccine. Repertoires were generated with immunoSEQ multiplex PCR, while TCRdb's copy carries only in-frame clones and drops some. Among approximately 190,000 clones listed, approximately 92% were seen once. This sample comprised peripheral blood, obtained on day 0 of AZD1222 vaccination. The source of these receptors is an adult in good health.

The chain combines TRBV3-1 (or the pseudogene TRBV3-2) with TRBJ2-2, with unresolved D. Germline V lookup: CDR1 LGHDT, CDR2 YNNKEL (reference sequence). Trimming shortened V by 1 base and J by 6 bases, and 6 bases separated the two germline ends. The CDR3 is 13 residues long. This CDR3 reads CASSQGFAGELFF. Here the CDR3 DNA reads TGTGCCAGCAGCCAAGGTTTCGCCGGGGAGCTGTTTTTT.

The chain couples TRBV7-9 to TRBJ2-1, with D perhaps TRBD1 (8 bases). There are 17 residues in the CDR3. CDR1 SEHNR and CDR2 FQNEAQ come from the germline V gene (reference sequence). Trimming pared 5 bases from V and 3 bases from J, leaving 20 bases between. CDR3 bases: TGTGCCAGCAGCCCGCAGGGAGGGACAGGCCTCTACAATGAGCAGTTCTTC. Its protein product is CASSPQGGTGLYNEQFF.

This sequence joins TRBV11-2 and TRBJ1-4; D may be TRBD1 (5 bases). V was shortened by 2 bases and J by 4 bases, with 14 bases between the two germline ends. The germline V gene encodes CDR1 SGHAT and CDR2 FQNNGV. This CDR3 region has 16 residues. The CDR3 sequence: CASSLISGTLNEKLFF. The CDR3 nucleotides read TGTGCCAGCAGCTTAATTTCTGGGACCCTTAATGAAAAACTGTTTTTT.

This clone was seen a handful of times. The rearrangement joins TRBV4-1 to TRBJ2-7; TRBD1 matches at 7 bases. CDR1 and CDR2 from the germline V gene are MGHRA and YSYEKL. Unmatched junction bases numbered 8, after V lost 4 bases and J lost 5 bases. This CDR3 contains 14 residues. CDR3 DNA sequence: TGCGCCAGCAGCCTCGGGACAGCCAGGGACGAGCAGTACTTC. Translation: CASSLGTARDEQYF.

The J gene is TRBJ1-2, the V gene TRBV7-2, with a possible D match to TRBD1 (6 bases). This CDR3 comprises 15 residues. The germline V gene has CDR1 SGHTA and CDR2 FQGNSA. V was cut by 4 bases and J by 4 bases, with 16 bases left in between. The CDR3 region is CASSSRGGGSYGYTF. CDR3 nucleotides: TGTGCCAGCAGCTCTAGGGGGGGTGGCAGCTATGGCTACACCTTC.

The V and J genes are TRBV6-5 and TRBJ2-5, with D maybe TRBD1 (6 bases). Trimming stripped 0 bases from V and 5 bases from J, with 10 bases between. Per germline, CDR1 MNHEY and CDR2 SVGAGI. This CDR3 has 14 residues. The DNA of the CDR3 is TGTGCCAGCAGTTACTCGTCAGGGGTCGAGACCCAGTACTTC. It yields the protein CASSYSSGVETQYF.

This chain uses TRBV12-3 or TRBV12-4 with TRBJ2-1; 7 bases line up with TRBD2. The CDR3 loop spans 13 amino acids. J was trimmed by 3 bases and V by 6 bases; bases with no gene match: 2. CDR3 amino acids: CASSGGIYNEQFF. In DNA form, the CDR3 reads TGTGCCAGCAGCGGGGGGATCTACAATGAGCAGTTCTTC.

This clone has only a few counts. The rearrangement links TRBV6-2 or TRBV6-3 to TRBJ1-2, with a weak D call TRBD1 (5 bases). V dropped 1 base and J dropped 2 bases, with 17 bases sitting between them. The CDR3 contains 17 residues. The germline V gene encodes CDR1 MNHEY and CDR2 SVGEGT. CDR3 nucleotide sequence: TGTGCCAGCAGTTACTTCTTCACCGCGACAGAGAACTATGGCTACACCTTC. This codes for CASSYFFTATENYGYTF.

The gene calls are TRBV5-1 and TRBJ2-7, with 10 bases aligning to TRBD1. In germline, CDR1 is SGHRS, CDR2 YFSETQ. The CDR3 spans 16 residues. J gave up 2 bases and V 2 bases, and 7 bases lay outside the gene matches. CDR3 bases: TGCGCCAGCAGCTTCGTCGGGGGACAGGGGACCTACGAGCAGTACTTC. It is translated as CASSFVGGQGTYEQYF.

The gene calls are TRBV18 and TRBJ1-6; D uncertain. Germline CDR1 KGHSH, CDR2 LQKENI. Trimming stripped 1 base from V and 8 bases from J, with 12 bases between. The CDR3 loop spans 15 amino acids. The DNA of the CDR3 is TGTGCCAGCTCACCACAGGGCTCGCGAGATTCACCCCTCCACTTT. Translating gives CASSPQGSRDSPLHF.

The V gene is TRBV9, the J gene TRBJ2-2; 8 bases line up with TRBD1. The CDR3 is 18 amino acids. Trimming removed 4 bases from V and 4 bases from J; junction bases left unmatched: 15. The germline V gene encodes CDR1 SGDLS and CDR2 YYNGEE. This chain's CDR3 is CASSPRTGPAFRTGELFF. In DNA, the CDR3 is TGTGCCAGCAGCCCAAGGACAGGGCCGGCATTTCGCACCGGGGAGCTGTTTTTT.

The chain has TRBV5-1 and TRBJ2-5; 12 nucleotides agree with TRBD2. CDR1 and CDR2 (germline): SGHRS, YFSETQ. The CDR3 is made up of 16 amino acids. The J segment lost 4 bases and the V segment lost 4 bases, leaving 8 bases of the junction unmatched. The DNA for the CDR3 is TGCGCCAGCAGCCCGGGGTCTAGCGGGGGGGCAGAGACCCAGTACTTC. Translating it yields CASSPGSSGGAETQYF. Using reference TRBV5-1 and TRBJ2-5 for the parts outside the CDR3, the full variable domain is KAGVTQTPRYLIKTRGQQVTLSCSPISGHRSVSWYQQTPGQGLQFLFEYFSETQRNKGNFPGRFSGRQFSNSRSEMNVSTLELGDSALYLCASSPGSSGGAETQYFGPGTRLLVL.

CDR3 nucleotide sequence: TGTGCCAGCAGTGTGAGACGGCCGAATCAGCCCCAGCATTTT. Amino acids: CASSVRRPNQPQHF. The chain joins TRBV2 to TRBJ1-5; D remains ambiguous. The CDR3 is 14 amino acids. The V end lost 4 bases, the J end lost 4 bases, and 11 bases lay between the germline ends. The V gene's germline CDR1 is SNHLY and CDR2 FYNNEI.

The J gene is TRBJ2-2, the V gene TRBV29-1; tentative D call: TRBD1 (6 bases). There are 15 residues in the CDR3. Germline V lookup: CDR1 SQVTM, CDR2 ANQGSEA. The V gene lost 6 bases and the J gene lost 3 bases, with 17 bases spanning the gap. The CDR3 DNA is TGCAGCGTGGTAGAGCAGGGGTGGGACACCGGGGAGCTGTTTTTT. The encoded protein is CSVVEQGWDTGELFF.

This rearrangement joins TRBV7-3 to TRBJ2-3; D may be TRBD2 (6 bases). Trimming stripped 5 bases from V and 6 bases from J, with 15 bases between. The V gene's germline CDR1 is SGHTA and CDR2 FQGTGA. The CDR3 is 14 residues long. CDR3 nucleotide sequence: TGTGCCAGCAGCGTCCGACAGCGGGCGGATACGCAGTATTTT. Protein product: CASSVRQRADTQYF.

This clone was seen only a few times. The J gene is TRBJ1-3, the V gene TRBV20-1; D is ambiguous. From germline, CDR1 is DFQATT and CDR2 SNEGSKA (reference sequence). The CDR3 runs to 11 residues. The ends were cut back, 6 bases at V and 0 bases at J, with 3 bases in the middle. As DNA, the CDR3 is TGCAGTGCCAACTCTGGAAACACCATATATTTT. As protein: CSANSGNTIYF.

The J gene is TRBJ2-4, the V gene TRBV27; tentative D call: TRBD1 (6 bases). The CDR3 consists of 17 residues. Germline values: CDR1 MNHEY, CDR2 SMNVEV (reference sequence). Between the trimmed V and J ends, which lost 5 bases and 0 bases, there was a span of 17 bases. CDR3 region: CASSPITGNLAKNIQYF. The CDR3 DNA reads TGTGCCAGCAGTCCCATCACAGGGAACCTAGCCAAAAACATTCAGTACTTC.

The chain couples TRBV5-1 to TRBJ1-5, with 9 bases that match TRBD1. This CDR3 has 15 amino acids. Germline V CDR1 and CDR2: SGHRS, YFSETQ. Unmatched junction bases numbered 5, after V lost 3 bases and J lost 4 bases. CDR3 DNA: TGCGCCAGCAGCTGGACAGGGGTTGCGAATCAGCCCCAGCATTTT. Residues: CASSWTGVANQPQHF.

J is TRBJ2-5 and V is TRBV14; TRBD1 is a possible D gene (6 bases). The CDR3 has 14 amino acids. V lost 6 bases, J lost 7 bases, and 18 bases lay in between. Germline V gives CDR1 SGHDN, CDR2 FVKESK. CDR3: CASSDRTALLTQYF. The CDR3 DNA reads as TGTGCCAGCAGTGACCGGACAGCGCTTCTGACCCAGTACTTC.

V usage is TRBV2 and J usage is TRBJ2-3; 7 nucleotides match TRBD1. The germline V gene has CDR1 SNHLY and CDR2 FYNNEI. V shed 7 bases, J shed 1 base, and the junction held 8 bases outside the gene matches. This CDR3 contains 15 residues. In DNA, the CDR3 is TGTGCCAGCACGTTGGCCGGGACAGGCACAGATACGCAGTATTTT. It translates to CASTLAGTGTDTQYF.

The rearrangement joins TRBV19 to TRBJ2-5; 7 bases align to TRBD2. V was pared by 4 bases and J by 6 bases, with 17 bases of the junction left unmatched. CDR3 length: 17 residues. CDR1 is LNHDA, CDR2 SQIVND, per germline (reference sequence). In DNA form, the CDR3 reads TGTGCCAGTAGTAGGCTCGGCGGGGGTGAGGGGCAAAAGACCCAGTACTTC. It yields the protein CASSRLGGGEGQKTQYF.